This T cell receptor (beta chain) is from a study of tumor and adjacent non-tumor tissue in lung cancer. RNA was extracted from bulk tissue without any cell sorting. This non-tumor lung sample came from over 3 cm beyond the tumor edge. This CDR3 has 15 amino acids. Trimming pared 2 bases from V and 12 bases from J, leaving 20 bases between. This clonotype was observed many times. TCRbeta libraries were built with three rounds of nested PCR, modified from ARM-PCR. MiXCR, run by TCRdb on the multiplex PCR reads, gives a single entry per CDR3 protein. Among about 43,000 distinct CDR3 sequences listed, roughly 60% were seen once.

Sequenced material: distant non-tumor lung tissue. J is TRBJ2-1 and V is TRBV12-3 or TRBV12-4; possibly TRBD1 or TRBD2 for D (5 bases each). This sequence was found in a middle-aged man with non-small cell lung cancer. Here the CDR3 DNA reads TGTGCCAGCAGTTTATTAGCCGAGGGACCAAGCGGGCAGTTCTTC. This encodes CASSLLAEGPSGQFF.